These T cell receptor beta chains were read from a single sample in a study of blood T cell repertoires in COVID-19. Profiling relied on immunoSEQ multiplex PCR, and the TCRdb table lists in-frame clones only, not all of them. This table has fewer than 200,000 clones, about 80% appearing once. Specimen: PBMCs or T cells enriched from blood (not recorded which). Receptors were obtained from a woman in her sixties with acute COVID-19. CDR3s include the opening cysteine and the closing phenylalanine or tryptophan. A D gene is named only where the DNA matches it firmly. Clone size is stated in some rows and not others, as once, few, many or a class when expanded.

V gene	clone size	J gene	D gene	CDR3 length	CDR3 protein	CDR3 DNA
TRBV21-1	NA	TRBJ1-1	NA	14	CASRLGARNTEAFF	TGTGCCAGCCGACTGGGGGCGCGTAACACTGAAGCTTTCTTT
TRBV6-6	once	TRBJ2-3	NA	15	CASSYPRGRADTQYF	TGTGCCAGCAGCTACCCCAGGGGCAGGGCAGATACGCAGTATTTT
TRBV18	NA	TRBJ1-2	NA	17	CASSPKGPWRANYGYTF	TGTGCCAGCTCACCAAAGGGCCCCTGGAGGGCGAACTATGGCTACACCTTC
TRBV5-8	NA	TRBJ2-1	TRBD2	16	CASSLSAGGPIDEQFF	TGTGCCAGCAGCTTGTCTGCGGGGGGGCCTATAGATGAGCAGTTCTTC
TRBV18	NA	TRBJ2-1	TRBD2	18	CASSPGRSSGEGNNEQFF	TGTGCCAGCTCACCGGGACGAAGCAGCGGGGAAGGGAACAATGAGCAGTTCTTC
TRBV5-3	NA	TRBJ1-2	TRBD1	14	CARSHYPGGYGYTF	TGTGCCAGAAGCCATTATCCAGGGGGCTATGGCTACACCTTC
TRBV29-1	NA	TRBJ1-2	NA	11	CSVGGLYGYTF	TGCAGCGTCGGCGGTCTCTATGGCTACACCTTC
TRBV5-1	NA	TRBJ1-4	TRBD1	14	CASSFGTGNEKLFF	TGCGCCAGCAGCTTCGGGACAGGGAACGAAAAACTGTTTTTT
TRBV11-2	NA	TRBJ1-5	NA	14	CASSLAQLNQPQHF	TGTGCCAGCAGCTTAGCACAGCTCAATCAGCCCCAGCATTTT
TRBV19	NA	TRBJ1-3	TRBD1	15	CASSSTGGAGNTIYF	TGTGCCAGTAGTTCAACAGGGGGCGCCGGAAACACCATATATTTT
TRBV5-1	NA	TRBJ1-2	TRBD1	15	CASSPHRGPLNGYTF	TGCGCCAGCAGTCCACACAGGGGGCCCCTTAATGGCTACACCTTC
TRBV19	NA	TRBJ2-5	TRBD1	16	CASRRETGVDRETQYF	TGTGCCAGTAGAAGGGAGACAGGGGTTGATAGAGAGACCCAGTACTTC
TRBV11-3	NA	TRBJ2-2	NA	14	CASSLDRDTGELFF	TGTGCCAGCAGCTTAGACAGGGACACCGGGGAGCTGTTTTTT
TRBV27	NA	TRBJ2-1	NA	16	CASTSPGGRIYNEQFF	TGTGCCAGCACCTCGCCTGGGGGCAGAATATACAATGAGCAGTTCTTC
TRBV4-1	once	TRBJ1-2	NA	16	CASSPPQDSSIYGYTF	TGCGCCAGCAGCCCACCGCAGGACAGCAGCATCTATGGCTACACCTTC
TRBV6-5	once	TRBJ1-4	TRBD1	14	CASRAQGNNEKLFF	TGTGCCAGCAGGGCACAGGGGAATAATGAAAAACTGTTTTTT
TRBV7-2	few	TRBJ2-7	NA	13	CASSLNPQTEQYF	TGTGCCAGCAGCTTAAATCCCCAAACTGAGCAGTACTTC
TRBV4-3	NA	TRBJ1-5	NA	17	CASSQEWMSGNSQPQHF	TGCGCCAGCAGCCAAGAATGGATGTCGGGGAACTCTCAGCCCCAGCATTTT
TRBV19	NA	TRBJ2-1	TRBD2	16	CASSIGGLAAYNEQFF	TGTGCCAGTAGTATAGGGGGACTAGCGGCTTACAATGAGCAGTTCTTC
TRBV15	NA	TRBJ2-7	NA	16	CATSRDATEPTYEQYF	TGTGCCACCAGCAGAGATGCGACAGAGCCCACCTACGAGCAGTACTTC
TRBV11-2	NA	TRBJ1-3	NA	16	CASSSLALNSGNTIYF	TGTGCCAGCAGCTCGTTGGCCCTTAACTCTGGAAACACCATATATTTT
TRBV11-3	NA	TRBJ2-3	NA	16	CASSDSGEGYTDTQYF	TGTGCCAGCAGCGATAGCGGAGAGGGATACACAGATACGCAGTATTTT
TRBV25-1	NA	TRBJ2-1	NA	14	CASSFSGLYNEQFF	TGTGCCAGCAGTTTTAGCGGACTGTACAATGAGCAGTTCTTC
TRBV10-2	NA	TRBJ1-5	TRBD1	17	CASSGMGQGSIYQPQHF	TGCGCCAGCAGTGGAATGGGACAGGGGTCGATTTATCAGCCCCAGCATTTT
TRBV5-5	few	TRBJ1-4	NA	15	CASSFGQTTNEKLFF	TGTGCCAGCAGCTTTGGGCAGACAACTAATGAAAAACTGTTTTTT
TRBV10-1	NA	TRBJ2-2	TRBD2	16	CASSPSSGGNTGELFF	TGCGCCAGCAGTCCATCTAGCGGGGGGAACACCGGGGAGCTGTTTTTT
TRBV4-3	few	TRBJ1-6	NA	17	CASSQDITSSYNSPLHF	TGCGCCAGCAGCCAAGATATAACGAGCTCCTATAATTCACCCCTCCACTTT
TRBV3-1/TRBV3-2	NA	TRBJ1-4	NA	12	CASSDPPGKLFF	TGTGCCAGCAGTGACCCCCCGGGAAAACTGTTTTTT
TRBV7-6	NA	TRBJ2-7	NA	15	CASSPNPQGISEQYF	TGTGCCAGCAGCCCGAACCCACAGGGTATCTCCGAGCAGTACTTC
TRBV24-1	NA	TRBJ1-5	NA	12	CATSDGGWPQHF	TGTGCCACCAGTGACGGGGGGTGGCCCCAGCATTTT